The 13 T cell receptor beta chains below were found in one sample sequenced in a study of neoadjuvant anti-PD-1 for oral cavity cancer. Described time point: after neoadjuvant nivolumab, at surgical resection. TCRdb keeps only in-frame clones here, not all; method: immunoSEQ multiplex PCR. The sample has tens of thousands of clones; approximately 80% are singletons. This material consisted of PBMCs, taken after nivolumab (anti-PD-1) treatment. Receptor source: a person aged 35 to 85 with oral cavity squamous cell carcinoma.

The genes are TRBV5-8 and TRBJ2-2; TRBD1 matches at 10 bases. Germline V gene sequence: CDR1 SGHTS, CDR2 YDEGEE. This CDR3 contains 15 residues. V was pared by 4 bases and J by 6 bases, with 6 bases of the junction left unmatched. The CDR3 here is CASSTRTGGPGELFF. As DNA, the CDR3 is TGTGCCAGCAGCACAAGGACAGGGGGACCCGGGGAGCTGTTTTTT.

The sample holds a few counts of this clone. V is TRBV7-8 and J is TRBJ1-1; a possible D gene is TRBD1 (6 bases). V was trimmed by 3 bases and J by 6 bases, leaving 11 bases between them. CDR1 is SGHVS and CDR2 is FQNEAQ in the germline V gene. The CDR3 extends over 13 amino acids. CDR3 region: CASSFGGAAEAFF. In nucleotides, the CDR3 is TGTGCCAGCAGCTTTGGGGGGGCCGCTGAAGCTTTCTTT.

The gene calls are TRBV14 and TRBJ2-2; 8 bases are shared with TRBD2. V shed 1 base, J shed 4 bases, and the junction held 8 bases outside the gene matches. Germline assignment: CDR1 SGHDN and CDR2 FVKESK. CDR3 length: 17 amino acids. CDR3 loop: CASSQGRVAGLTGELFF. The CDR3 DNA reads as TGTGCCAGCAGCCAAGGAAGAGTAGCGGGGCTCACCGGGGAGCTGTTTTTT.

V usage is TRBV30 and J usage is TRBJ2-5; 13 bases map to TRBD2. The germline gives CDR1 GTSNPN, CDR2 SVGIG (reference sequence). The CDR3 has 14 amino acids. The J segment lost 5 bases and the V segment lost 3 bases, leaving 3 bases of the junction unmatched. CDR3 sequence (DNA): TGTGCCTGGAGCGCACTAGCGGGAGGGGAGACCCAGTACTTC. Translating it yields CAWSALAGGETQYF.

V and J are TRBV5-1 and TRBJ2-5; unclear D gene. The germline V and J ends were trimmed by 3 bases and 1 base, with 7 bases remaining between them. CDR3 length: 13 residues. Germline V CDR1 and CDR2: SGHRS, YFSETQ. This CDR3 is CASSSRPQETQYF. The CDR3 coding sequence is TGCGCCAGCAGCTCCCGACCCCAAGAGACCCAGTACTTC.

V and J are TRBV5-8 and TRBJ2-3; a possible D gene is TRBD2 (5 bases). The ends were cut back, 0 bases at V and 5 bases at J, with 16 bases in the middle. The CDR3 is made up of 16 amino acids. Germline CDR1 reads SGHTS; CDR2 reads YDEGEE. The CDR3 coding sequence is TGTGCCAGCAGCTTGGCCCGTGTGCTAGCACGAGATACGCAGTATTTT. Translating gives CASSLARVLARDTQYF.

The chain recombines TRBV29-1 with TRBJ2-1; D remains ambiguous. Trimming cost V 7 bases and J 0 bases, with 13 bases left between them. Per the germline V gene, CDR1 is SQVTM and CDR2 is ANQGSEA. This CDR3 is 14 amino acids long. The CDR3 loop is CSGIRRSSYNEQFF. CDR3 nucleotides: TGCAGCGGAATTAGGCGAAGCTCCTACAATGAGCAGTTCTTC.

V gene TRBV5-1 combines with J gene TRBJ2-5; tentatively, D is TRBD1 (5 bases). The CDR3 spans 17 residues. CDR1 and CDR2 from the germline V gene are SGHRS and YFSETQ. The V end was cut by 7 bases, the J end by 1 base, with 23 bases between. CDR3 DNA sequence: TGCGCCAGCTTGGAAAATCCGCATGTTACAGGCCAAGAGACCCAGTACTTC. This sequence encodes CASLENPHVTGQETQYF.

The CDR3 DNA sequence: TGTGCCAGCAGTTTCAGGACAGGGTACACCGGGGAGCTGTTTTTT. Translating gives CASSFRTGYTGELFF. The chain links TRBV27 to TRBJ2-2, with 8 bases lining up with TRBD1. CDR3 length equals 15 residues. The V gene's germline CDR1 is MNHEY and CDR2 SMNVEV (reference sequence). V was clipped by 3 bases and J by 3 bases; unmatched bases: 3.

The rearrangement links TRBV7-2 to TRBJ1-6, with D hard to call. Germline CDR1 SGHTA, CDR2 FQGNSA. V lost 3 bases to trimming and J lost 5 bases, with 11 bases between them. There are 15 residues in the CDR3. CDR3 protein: CASSFQDLNNSPLHF. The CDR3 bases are TGTGCCAGCAGCTTTCAGGATCTGAATAATTCACCCCTCCACTTT.

In DNA form, the CDR3 reads TGTGCCAGCAGGATGACAGGGGGTGGCTACGAGCAGTACTTC. Its translation: CASRMTGGGYEQYF. The chain has TRBV6-5 and TRBJ2-7; 9 bases line up with TRBD1. This CDR3 spans 14 amino acids. Germline trimming cut 6 bases from V and 3 bases from J; bases unmatched to any gene: 6. Germline CDR1 and CDR2: MNHEY and SVGAGI.

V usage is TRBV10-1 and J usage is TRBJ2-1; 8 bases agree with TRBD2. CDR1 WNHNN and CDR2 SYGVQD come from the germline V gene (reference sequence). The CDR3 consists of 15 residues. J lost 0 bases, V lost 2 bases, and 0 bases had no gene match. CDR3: CASSETSGSYNEQFF. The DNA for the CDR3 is TGCGCCAGCAGTGAGACTAGCGGCTCCTACAATGAGCAGTTCTTC.

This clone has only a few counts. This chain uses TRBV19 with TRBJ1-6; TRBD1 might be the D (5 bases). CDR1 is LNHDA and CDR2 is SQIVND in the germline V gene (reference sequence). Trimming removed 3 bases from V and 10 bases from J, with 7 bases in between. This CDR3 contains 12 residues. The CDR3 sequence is CASSIRESPLHF. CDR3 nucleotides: TGTGCCAGTAGTATCAGGGAATCACCCCTCCACTTT.